Each of the 22 T cell receptor beta chains below was sequenced from the same sample in a study of early T cells in non-severe SARS-CoV-2 infection. MiXCR was run by TCRdb on the 5' RACE reads, yielding one entry per CDR3 protein. The repertoire consists of some 21,000 distinct CDR3 sequences, with less than 5% occurring once and the leading ten covering around 7.7%. Specimen: whole blood. The receptors were gathered from an adult who was a healthcare worker with PCR-confirmed SARS-CoV-2 infection or an uninfected control (not recorded which).

This clonotype was seen at least ten times. V and J are TRBV4-2 and TRBJ1-1; maybe TRBD1 (5 bases). The V gene lost 1 base and the J gene lost 0 bases, with 12 bases spanning the gap. Germline V gives CDR1 LGHNA, CDR2 YNFKEQ. There are 16 residues in the CDR3. CDR3 sequence: CASSQGQFGMNTEAFF. The CDR3 DNA sequence: TGTGCCAGCAGCCAAGGACAGTTTGGGATGAACACTGAAGCTTTCTTT.

The sample holds many counts of this clonotype. This chain connects TRBV6-2 or TRBV6-3 to TRBJ1-1; perhaps TRBD1 as D (5 bases). In germline, CDR1 is MNHEY, CDR2 SVGEGT. Between the trimmed V and J ends, which lost 2 bases and 2 bases, there was a span of 6 bases. The CDR3 spans 13 residues. CDR3 DNA sequence: TGTGCCAGCAGTTACGGGACTAACACTGAAGCTTTCTTT. Translation gives CASSYGTNTEAFF.

There are many counts of this clonotype. The chain uses TRBV6-2 or TRBV6-3 and TRBJ1-5; 8 positions match TRBD1. The trim removed 5 bases at V and 2 bases at J, leaving 11 bases unmatched. Germline values: CDR1 MNHEY, CDR2 SVGEGT. The CDR3 sequence is 17 residues long. The CDR3 bases are TGTGCCAGCAGTACGATTGACAGGGGTAGGGGCAATCAGCCCCAGCATTTT. Translating it yields CASSTIDRGRGNQPQHF.

The table lists this clonotype with many counts. The chain has TRBV15 and TRBJ2-7; no clear D. The CDR3 has 13 residues. V was cut by 0 bases and J by 6 bases, with 9 bases left in between. Germline CDR1 and CDR2: LNHNV and YYDKDF (reference sequence). This CDR3 reads CATSRDRVAEQYF. DNA of the CDR3: TGTGCCACCAGCAGAGATCGAGTTGCCGAGCAGTACTTC.

This clonotype ranks as medium-sized. The CDR3 DNA reads as TGTGCCAGCAGTTCCCACGGACAGGGACGAAACACCATATATTTT. This translates into CASSSHGQGRNTIYF. V and J are TRBV6-6 and TRBJ1-3, with 8 nucleotides matching TRBD1. The trim removed 4 bases at V and 5 bases at J, leaving 7 bases unmatched. Germline-derived CDR1 and CDR2 are MNHNY and SVGAGI (reference sequence). The CDR3 contains 15 residues.

This clonotype came up many times. J is TRBJ2-3 and V is TRBV7-9; D uncertain. CDR1 is SEHNR and CDR2 is FQNEAQ in the germline V gene (reference sequence). Trimming took 4 bases from V and 1 from J, leaving 6 bases between them. There are 13 residues in the CDR3. This CDR3 is CASSSPGTDTQYF. The CDR3 coding sequence is TGTGCCAGCAGCTCCCCAGGCACAGATACGCAGTATTTT. Together with reference TRBV7-9 and TRBJ2-3, the CDR3 gives the full variable domain: DTGVSQNPRHKITKRGQNVTFRCDPISEHNRLYWYRQTLGQGPEFLTYFQNEAQLEKSRLLSDRFSAERPKGSFSTLEIQRTEQGDSAMYLCASSSPGTDTQYFGPGTRLTVL.

Judged by abundance, this clonotype is medium-sized. The chain has TRBV6-1 and TRBJ1-6; D gene unclear. The CDR3 is made up of 15 amino acids. The ends were cut back, 3 bases at V and 9 bases at J, with 15 bases in the middle. Germline V gene lookup returns CDR1 MNHNS and CDR2 SASEGT. The CDR3 region is CASSDRSGRSSPLHF. CDR3 coding DNA: TGTGCCAGCAGTGATCGGTCGGGGAGGAGTTCACCCCTCCACTTT.

The rearrangement joins TRBV5-1 to TRBJ2-7; 7 bases map to TRBD1. The length of the CDR3 is 13 residues. Trimming removed 4 bases from V and 5 bases from J; junction bases left unmatched: 6. CDR1 SGHRS and CDR2 YFSETQ come from the germline V gene. CDR3 nucleotides: TGCGCCAGCAGCCAGCAGGGGGTTAACGAGCAGTACTTC. This gives the protein CASSQQGVNEQYF.

This clonotype was seen at least ten times. The chain combines TRBV5-4 with TRBJ2-2, with 9 bases fitting TRBD2. The germline gives CDR1 SGHNT, CDR2 YYREEE (reference sequence). CDR3 length equals 15 residues. Trimming took 4 bases from V and 5 from J; bases not matched to a gene: 6. DNA of the CDR3: TGTGCCAGCAGCCCCGCCACTAGCGGGACCGGGGAGCTGTTTTTT. Its translation: CASSPATSGTGELFF.

This clonotype was detected many times. This chain uses TRBV20-1 with TRBJ1-1; no clear D gene. Germline V gene sequence: CDR1 DFQATT, CDR2 SNEGSKA (reference sequence). The CDR3 sequence is 12 residues long. Between the trimmed V and J ends, which lost 3 bases and 0 bases, there was a span of 5 bases. The DNA for the CDR3 is TGCAGTGCTAGTCGTGTGAACACTGAAGCTTTCTTT. It yields the protein CSASRVNTEAFF.

This clonotype was observed many times. The chain couples TRBV12-3 or TRBV12-4 to TRBJ1-1; 8 nucleotides line up with TRBD1. With V trimmed by 5 bases and J by 4 bases, 9 bases remained unmatched. The CDR3 is 15 amino acids. The CDR3 sequence is CASSPSGGAGTEAFF. The CDR3 coding sequence is TGTGCCAGCAGTCCCTCAGGGGGCGCGGGCACTGAAGCTTTCTTT.

This clonotype is labeled as medium-sized. The gene calls are TRBV6-5 and TRBJ2-7, with D tentatively TRBD1 (6 bases). This CDR3 spans 14 amino acids. Trimming left V 5 bases short and J 5 bases short, with 16 bases between. Germline values: CDR1 MNHEY, CDR2 SVGAGI. The CDR3 sequence: CASSRDNRPDEQYF. Here the CDR3 DNA reads TGTGCCAGCAGTCGGGACAATCGACCCGACGAGCAGTACTTC.

This clonotype was found a few times. The CDR3 DNA reads TGCGCCAGCAGCCGGACAGCCTGGGTGAGAGGCACCGGGGAGCTGTTTTTT. Residues: CASSRTAWVRGTGELFF. The chain combines TRBV4-3 with TRBJ2-2; D is perhaps TRBD1 (6 bases). The V end was cut by 4 bases, the J end by 4 bases, with 19 bases between. The length of the CDR3 is 17 residues. CDR1 LGHNA and CDR2 YSLEER come from the germline V gene.

This clonotype was detected many times. This chain uses TRBV20-1 with TRBJ1-4; D unresolved. The CDR3 is 13 residues long. Germline loops: CDR1 DFQATT, CDR2 SNEGSKA (reference sequence). Trimming cost V 6 bases and J 3 bases, with 11 bases left between them. The CDR3 spells CSAEQVSNEKLFF. CDR3 coding DNA: TGCAGTGCGGAACAAGTATCTAATGAAAAACTGTTTTTT.

This clonotype was counted many times. The J gene is TRBJ2-3, the V gene TRBV20-1; 10 nucleotides line up with TRBD2. The ends lost 3 bases at V and 4 bases at J; junction bases unmatched: 7. Germline loops: CDR1 DFQATT, CDR2 SNEGSKA (reference sequence). This CDR3 has 15 amino acids. The CDR3 nucleotides read TGCAGTGCTAGTAACCAGCGGGGGGGGGCAGATACGCAGTATTTT. Amino acid sequence: CSASNQRGGADTQYF.

This chain connects TRBV5-1 to TRBJ1-1; 9 bases line up with TRBD1. J gave up 4 bases and V 1 base, and 2 bases lay outside the gene matches. This CDR3 has 14 residues. CDR1 and CDR2 from the germline V gene are SGHRS and YFSETQ. The CDR3 nucleotides are TGCGCCAGCAGCTTGACAGGGGGCGTCACTGAAGCTTTCTTT. Protein: CASSLTGGVTEAFF.

This clonotype was seen a handful of times. The chain joins TRBV6-2 or TRBV6-3 to TRBJ1-2; a weak D match, TRBD1 (5 bases). This CDR3 has 16 amino acids. Trimming shortened V by 7 bases and J by 1 base, and 19 bases separated the two germline ends. From germline, CDR1 is MNHEY and CDR2 SVGEGT. The CDR3 DNA sequence: TGTGCCAGCAACTACAGGATAGCTTGGGGTAACTATGGCTACACCTTC. It translates to CASNYRIAWGNYGYTF.

This clonotype showed up many times. The rearrangement joins TRBV29-1 to TRBJ1-1; D is ambiguous. The CDR3 is 12 amino acids. The germline CDR1 and CDR2 sequences are SQVTM and ANQGSEA. Trimming left V 4 bases short and J 0 bases short, with 6 bases between. The CDR3 reads CSVGRLNTEAFF. The CDR3 DNA follows: TGCAGCGTTGGACGGCTGAACACTGAAGCTTTCTTT.

This clonotype has at least ten counts. The junction departs from germline at one end; a sequencing error may be responsible. The rearrangement uses TRBV5-6 and TRBJ2-1; 7 bases agree with TRBD1. The germline CDR1 and CDR2 sequences are SGHDT and YYEEEE. The CDR3 spans 14 residues. CDR3 bases: TGTGCCAGCAGCCCAGAGAACAGGGGATATGAGCAGCTCTTC. Translation gives CASSPENRGYEQLF. Full variable domain (missing parts from reference TRBV5-6 and TRBJ2-1): DAGVTQSPTHLIKTRGQQVTLRCSPKSGHDTVSWYQQALGQGPQFIFQYYEEEERQRGNFPDRFSGHQFPNYSSELNVNALLLGDSALYLCASSPENRGYEQLFGPGTRLTVL.

This clonotype has just a few counts. The chain links TRBV4-2 to TRBJ1-1, with 7 bases lining up with TRBD1. CDR1 and CDR2 from the germline V gene are LGHNA and YNFKEQ. CDR3 size: 15 residues. V was clipped by 5 bases and J by 5 bases; unmatched bases: 11. Written as DNA, the CDR3 is TGTGCCAGCAGCGCACAGCCAGGGGGAAATACTGAAGCTTTCTTT. Its protein is CASSAQPGGNTEAFF.

At least ten counts were recorded for this clonotype. This rearrangement joins TRBV20-1 to TRBJ2-5; 7 bases map to TRBD2. V shed 3 bases, J shed 2 bases, and the junction held 12 bases outside the gene matches. The germline gives CDR1 DFQATT, CDR2 SNEGSKA (reference sequence). This CDR3 spans 16 amino acids. CDR3 protein: CSASHYAGLHQETQYF. The DNA of the CDR3 is TGCAGTGCTAGCCACTATGCGGGACTACATCAAGAGACCCAGTACTTC.

This clonotype was counted between two and nine times. J is TRBJ1-6 and V is TRBV12-3 or TRBV12-4; 9 bases map to TRBD1. The CDR3 is made up of 18 amino acids. Trimming at V came to 5 bases and at J to 0 bases, leaving 8 bases not matched to a gene. In DNA form, the CDR3 reads TGTGCCAGCAGTAGGACAGGGGTGAAGAGCTCCTATAATTCACCCCTCCACTTT. The encoded protein is CASSRTGVKSSYNSPLHF.